The 20 T cell receptor beta chains reported below all come from one sample, sequenced in a study of T cell responses to AZD1222 COVID-19 vaccine. TCRdb's copy holds only in-frame clones and misses some; the assay was immunoSEQ multiplex PCR. The data contain 200,000 to 250,000 clones, roughly 94% of them singletons. Source: peripheral blood, taken 28 days after the second dose of the MenACWY control vaccine. The receptors originated from an adult who received the MenACWY meningococcal vaccine as a control.

This chain joins TRBV27 and TRBJ1-6; 7 positions match TRBD1. V shed 6 bases and J 6 bases; nucleotides not matched to a gene: 5. The CDR3 covers 14 residues. Germline lookup yields CDR1 MNHEY and CDR2 SMNVEV (reference sequence). CDR3 bases: TGTGCCAGCAGGCCTGGACAGGCTAATTCACCCCTCCACTTT. Its protein product is CASRPGQANSPLHF.

The chain is built from TRBV28 and TRBJ2-3; 8 bases are a match to TRBD2. Germline CDR1 and CDR2: MDHEN and SYDVKM. CDR3 size: 16 residues. The trim removed 2 bases at V and 3 bases at J, leaving 7 bases unmatched. The CDR3 region has the DNA TGTGCCAGCAGTTTACTTCGGGAGGGTGGGACAGATACGCAGTATTTT. It specifies CASSLLREGGTDTQYF.

The rearrangement uses TRBV6-4 and TRBJ2-7; D is ambiguous. The germline CDR1 and CDR2 sequences are MRHNA and SNTAGT. CDR3 length: 14 amino acids. The V end lost 2 bases, the J end lost 7 bases, and 15 bases lay between the germline ends. The CDR3 spells CASSDLGPLWEQYF. DNA of the CDR3: TGTGCCAGCAGTGACCTCGGACCCCTTTGGGAGCAGTACTTC.

The V and J genes are TRBV30 and TRBJ2-7; TRBD1 aligns across 7 bases. V trimming: 4 bases; J trimming: 5 bases; junction bases outside the gene matches: 5. CDR1 GTSNPN and CDR2 SVGIG come from the germline V gene (reference sequence). The CDR3 consists of 12 residues. The CDR3 is CAWKQGSHEQYF. The CDR3 region has the DNA TGTGCCTGGAAACAGGGGTCCCACGAGCAGTACTTC.

This sequence joins TRBV13 and TRBJ2-4, with 7 bases lining up with TRBD1. The CDR3 is 14 residues long. The J segment lost 4 bases and the V segment lost 5 bases, leaving 5 bases of the junction unmatched. Germline CDR1 and CDR2: PRHDT and FYEKMQ (reference sequence). The CDR3 DNA sequence: TGTGCCAGCAGCACCGACAGGGAAAAAAACATTCAGTACTTC. It yields the protein CASSTDREKNIQYF.

The CDR3 DNA is TGTGCCAGCTCACTAGTTGGGGTGAACACTGAAGCTTTCTTT. Amino acid sequence: CASSLVGVNTEAFF. The V and J genes are TRBV18 and TRBJ1-1; D gene uncertain. Trimming stripped 4 bases from V and 0 bases from J, with 9 bases between. The CDR3 spans 14 residues. CDR1 is KGHSH and CDR2 is LQKENI in the germline V gene.

The chain uses TRBV3-1 (or the pseudogene TRBV3-2) and TRBJ1-5; tentatively, D is TRBD1 (6 bases). V shed 2 bases and J shed 4 bases, with 15 bases lying between them. The CDR3 length is 16 residues. Germline V gene data show CDR1 as LGHDT and CDR2 as YNNKEL (reference sequence). DNA of the CDR3: TGTGCCAGCAGCCAACGGGGGGCCGGGGGGAATCAGCCCCAGCATTTT. It encodes CASSQRGAGGNQPQHF.

The chain combines TRBV30 with TRBJ1-5, with TRBD1 matching 9 bases. V gave up 3 bases and J gave up 7 bases; unmatched junction bases: 7. The V gene's germline CDR1 is GTSNPN and CDR2 SVGIG (reference sequence). CDR3 size: 14 residues. In DNA form, the CDR3 reads TGTGCCTGGAGCCCGGGACAGGGAGGACAGCCCCAGCATTTT. It yields the protein CAWSPGQGGQPQHF.

This rearrangement joins TRBV19 to TRBJ2-5, with 8 bases matching TRBD2. V was pared by 2 bases and J by 2 bases, with 7 bases of the junction left unmatched. The CDR3 has 16 residues. The V gene's germline CDR1 is LNHDA and CDR2 SQIVND (reference sequence). In DNA, the CDR3 is TGTGCCAGTAGTATAATTCTAAGCGGGGGACAAGAGACCCAGTACTTC. Protein: CASSIILSGGQETQYF.

V usage is TRBV27 and J usage is TRBJ2-1; no clear D. V lost 0 bases and J 5 bases, leaving 5 bases between the germline ends. This CDR3 region has 13 residues. CDR1 is MNHEY, CDR2 SMNVEV, per germline (reference sequence). CDR3 bases: TGTGCCAGCAGTTTATCTACCGACAATGAGCAGTTCTTC. Its translation: CASSLSTDNEQFF.

This chain links TRBV7-8 with TRBJ2-1; 8 nucleotides align to TRBD2. V was clipped by 2 bases and J by 6 bases; unmatched bases: 12. The CDR3 is made up of 17 amino acids. The germline gives CDR1 SGHVS, CDR2 FQNEAQ. DNA of the CDR3: TGTGCCAGCAGCTTAATTGCCTCGGGACTAGTGGTCAATGAGCAGTTCTTC. Translation: CASSLIASGLVVNEQFF.

The CDR3 nucleotides read TGTGCCAGCAGTAGGGAGAGGGACTACGAGCAGTACTTC. Its translation is CASSRERDYEQYF. The chain carries TRBV6-2 or TRBV6-3 and TRBJ2-7; D may be TRBD2 (5 bases). The V end was cut by 5 bases, the J end by 3 bases, with 11 bases between. CDR1 MNHEY and CDR2 SVGEGT come from the germline V gene. The CDR3 runs 13 residues.

This chain uses TRBV6-5 with TRBJ1-2; tentatively, D is TRBD1 (6 bases). The CDR3 runs to 15 residues. The germline CDR1 and CDR2 sequences are MNHEY and SVGAGI. Trimming took off 2 bases at V and 8 bases at J, with 18 bases between the two ends. The CDR3 reads CASSYNGRDTNGYTF. CDR3 DNA sequence: TGTGCCAGCAGTTACAATGGTCGGGACACGAACGGCTACACCTTC.

This chain joins TRBV2 and TRBJ1-4, with TRBD1 identical over 10 bases. V shed 5 bases, J shed 6 bases, and the junction held 6 bases outside the gene matches. Germline CDR1 reads SNHLY; CDR2 reads FYNNEI. The CDR3 spans 15 residues. In DNA form, the CDR3 reads TGTGCCAGCAGTTACGTAGGACAGGGGGATGAAAAACTGTTTTTT. Translated, it gives CASSYVGQGDEKLFF.

The J gene is TRBJ2-1, the V gene TRBV2; maybe TRBD2 (6 bases). Germline V gene lookup returns CDR1 SNHLY and CDR2 FYNNEI. The ends were cut back, 7 bases at V and 5 bases at J, with 18 bases in the middle. This CDR3 region has 15 residues. The CDR3 nucleotides read TGTGCCAGCACCCTGAGAAGCGGGCCTGACAATGAGCAGTTCTTC. As protein: CASTLRSGPDNEQFF. The full variable domain, its missing parts supplied by reference TRBV2 and TRBJ2-1, is EPEVTQTPSHQVTQMGQEVILRCVPISNHLYFYWYRQILGQKVEFLVSFYNNEISEKSEIFDDQFSVERPDGSNFTLKIRSTKLEDSAMYFCASTLRSGPDNEQFFGPGTRLTVL.

This chain uses TRBV19 with TRBJ1-2; D unresolved. The ends were cut back, 7 bases at V and 4 bases at J, with 10 bases in the middle. The CDR3 loop spans 12 amino acids. Germline V gene data show CDR1 as LNHDA and CDR2 as SQIVND (reference sequence). The CDR3 protein is CASNKGGYGYTF. Here the CDR3 DNA reads TGTGCCAGTAATAAGGGAGGCTATGGCTACACCTTC.

This chain connects TRBV7-9 to TRBJ1-1, with D hard to call. The CDR3 totals 15 residues. Germline CDR1 reads SEHNR; CDR2 reads FQNEAQ (reference sequence). Between the trimmed V and J ends, which lost 0 bases and 3 bases, there was a span of 11 bases. DNA for the CDR3: TGTGCCAGCAGCTTAGCGTCCCCAGGATACACTGAAGCTTTCTTT. Encoded protein: CASSLASPGYTEAFF.

About this clone itself: The sample has other DNA sequences that encode this CDR3 too. The gene calls are TRBV5-1 and TRBJ2-7; possibly TRBD2 for D (7 bases). Germline V gives CDR1 SGHRS, CDR2 YFSETQ. This CDR3 contains 11 residues. Trimming pared 7 bases from V and 6 bases from J, leaving 11 bases between. The CDR3 DNA reads TGCGCCAGCCGGGGGGCTGGCGAGCAGTACTTC. Its protein is CASRGAGEQYF.

This clone was seen a few times. V usage is TRBV5-4 and J usage is TRBJ2-2; D is uncertain. The ends were cut back, 0 bases at V and 4 bases at J, with 10 bases in the middle. The CDR3 runs 15 residues. Germline V gives CDR1 SGHNT, CDR2 YYREEE (reference sequence). DNA for the CDR3: TGTGCCAGCAGCTTGGTTGGGGTCGGCACCGGGGAGCTGTTTTTT. This codes for CASSLVGVGTGELFF.

The rearrangement joins TRBV5-1 to TRBJ2-2; D is unclear. The V and J ends lost 6 bases and 6 bases respectively, with 15 bases between them. This CDR3 comprises 14 residues. CDR1 SGHRS and CDR2 YFSETQ come from the germline V gene. CDR3 DNA: TGCGCCAGCATACTTGGATTTGGCCCCGGGGAGCTGTTTTTT. It yields the protein CASILGFGPGELFF.